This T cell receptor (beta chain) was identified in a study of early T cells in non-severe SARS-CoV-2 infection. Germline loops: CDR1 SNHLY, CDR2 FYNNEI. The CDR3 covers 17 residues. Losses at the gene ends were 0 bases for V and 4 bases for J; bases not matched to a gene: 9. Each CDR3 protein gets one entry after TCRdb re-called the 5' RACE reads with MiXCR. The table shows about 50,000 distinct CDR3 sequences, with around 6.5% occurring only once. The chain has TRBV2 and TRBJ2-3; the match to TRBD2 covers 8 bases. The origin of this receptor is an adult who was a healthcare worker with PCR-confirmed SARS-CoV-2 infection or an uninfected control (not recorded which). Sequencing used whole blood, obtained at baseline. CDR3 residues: CASSEASSGSGPDTQYF. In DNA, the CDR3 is TGTGCCAGCAGTGAAGCGTCGAGCGGGAGTGGGCCAGATACGCAGTATTTT.